The 14 T cell receptor beta chains below all came from one sample that was sequenced in a study of T-cell memory formation after mild COVID-19. TCRdb ran MiXCR on the 5' RACE reads and lists one entry per CDR3 protein. The table includes hundreds of thousands of distinct CDR3 sequences, around 20% detected once. Specimen: PBMCs or a T cell subset sorted from them (not recorded which). The source of these receptors is an adult woman who had mild COVID-19 (a few samples of this study predate the infection). Cell type and time point are not known.

CDR3 in amino acids: CATSDPSDRGVTTQYF. The CDR3 DNA follows: TGTGCCACCAGTGACCCCTCCGATCGGGGGGTAACGACCCAGTACTTC. The chain carries TRBV24-1 and TRBJ2-5; 7 bases map to TRBD2. V was pared by 4 bases and J by 7 bases, with 14 bases of the junction left unmatched. The CDR3 runs 16 residues. Germline CDR1 and CDR2: KGHDR and SFDVKD.

This clonotype has just a few counts. The V gene is TRBV24-1, the J gene TRBJ2-7; 7 bases match TRBD1. Germline V gene data show CDR1 as KGHDR and CDR2 as SFDVKD. Unmatched junction bases numbered 5, after V lost 11 bases and J lost 8 bases. The CDR3 has 10 amino acids. In DNA form, the CDR3 reads TGTGCCAACAGGGGTAAGAAGCAGTACTTC. Its protein is CANRGKKQYF.

This clonotype was counted only a few times. This rearrangement joins TRBV7-9 to TRBJ2-1; D perhaps matches TRBD2 (5 bases). Germline-derived CDR1 and CDR2 are SEHNR and FQNEAQ (reference sequence). The CDR3 totals 11 residues. V lost 5 bases to trimming and J lost 7 bases, with 6 bases between them. CDR3 nucleotides: TGTGCCAGCAGCGCGGGTAATGAGCAGTTCTTC. It codes for CASSAGNEQFF.

This clonotype was seen a handful of times. V gene TRBV20-1 combines with J gene TRBJ1-1; TRBD1 might be the D (6 bases). This CDR3 has 12 residues. Germline assignment: CDR1 DFQATT and CDR2 SNEGSKA (reference sequence). CDR3 in amino acids: CRPERQEAEAFF. The DNA of the CDR3 is TGCAGGCCGGAAAGACAGGAGGCTGAAGCTTTCTTT.

Ten or more counts support this clonotype. V gene TRBV10-3 combines with J gene TRBJ1-5; D ambiguous. Trimming took 3 bases from V and 0 from J, leaving 9 bases between them. Germline V gene lookup returns CDR1 ENHRY and CDR2 SYGVKD. The CDR3 extends over 15 amino acids. DNA of the CDR3: TGTGCCATCAGTGAAGGGCCCGATAGCAATCAGCCCCAGCATTTT. Amino acids: CAISEGPDSNQPQHF.

There are a few counts of this clonotype. This chain connects TRBV9 to TRBJ2-2; D is ambiguous. The V end was cut by 7 bases, the J end by 0 bases, with 10 bases between. The length of the CDR3 is 14 residues. CDR1 is SGDLS, CDR2 YYNGEE, per germline. The CDR3 sequence: CASASNANTGELFF. CDR3 DNA: TGTGCCAGCGCAAGTAACGCGAACACCGGGGAGCTGTTTTTT.

The chain employs TRBV12-3 or TRBV12-4 and TRBJ1-1, with 8 positions matching TRBD1. The V gene end was trimmed by 5 bases and the J gene end by 4 bases; junction bases not matched to a gene: 21. The CDR3 spans 19 residues. CDR3 residues: CASSQYHGQGTSWGTEAFF. The DNA of the CDR3 is TGTGCCAGCAGTCAATACCATGGACAGGGTACTTCATGGGGCACTGAAGCTTTCTTT.

The chain is built from TRBV12-3 or TRBV12-4 and TRBJ1-3; unclear D gene. V was shortened by 2 bases and J by 0 bases, with 8 bases between the two germline ends. The CDR3 spans 15 residues. The CDR3 sequence is CASSLPLLSGNTIYF. In nucleotides, the CDR3 is TGTGCCAGCAGTTTACCCCTCCTCTCTGGAAACACCATATATTTT.

This clonotype was detected a few times. This chain joins TRBV7-2 and TRBJ2-7; 14 positions match TRBD2. CDR3 length: 16 residues. Germline CDR1 and CDR2: SGHTA and FQGNSA. Trimming took 5 bases from V and 9 from J; bases not matched to a gene: 12. The CDR3 DNA reads TGTGCCAGCAGCCCTCGCCAGGGACTAGCGGGAGCAGCGCAGTACTTC. Protein sequence: CASSPRQGLAGAAQYF. Filled out from reference TRBV7-2 and TRBJ2-7, the complete variable domain reads GAGVSQSPSNKVTEKGKDVELRCDPISGHTALYWYRQSLGQGLEFLIYFQGNSAPDKSGLPSDRFSAERTGGSVSTLTIQRTQQEDSAVYLCASSPRQGLAGAAQYFGPGTRLTVT.

V is TRBV25-1 and J is TRBJ1-3, with unresolved D. The V gene lost 6 bases and the J gene lost 0 bases, with 9 bases spanning the gap. The CDR3 consists of 14 residues. Looked up from germline, CDR1 is MGHDK and CDR2 is SYGVNS. This CDR3 is CASSPRLSGNTIYF. The CDR3 DNA reads as TGTGCCAGCAGCCCCAGACTCTCTGGAAACACCATATATTTT.

The rearrangement uses TRBV7-8 and TRBJ2-1; no definite D call. The CDR3 spans 15 residues. The germline V and J ends were trimmed by 5 bases and 9 bases, with 20 bases remaining between them. Germline V lookup: CDR1 SGHVS, CDR2 FQNEAQ. The CDR3 region is CASSQRWFHTGEQFF. The CDR3 DNA is TGTGCCAGCAGCCAGAGGTGGTTCCACACGGGTGAGCAGTTCTTC. Using reference TRBV7-8 and TRBJ2-1 for the parts outside the CDR3, the full variable domain is GAGVSQSPRYKVAKRGQDVALRCDPISGHVSLFWYQQALGQGPEFLTYFQNEAQLDKSGLPSDRFFAERPEGSVSTLKIQRTQQEDSAVYLCASSQRWFHTGEQFFGPGTRLTVL.

This sequence joins TRBV30 and TRBJ1-3; no definite D call. This CDR3 has 14 amino acids. Deletions cut 0 bases from V and 0 bases from J, with 6 bases between. Germline CDR1 is GTSNPN and CDR2 is SVGIG (reference sequence). The CDR3 reads CAWSVGSSGNTIYF. CDR3 nucleotides: TGTGCCTGGAGTGTTGGGAGCTCTGGAAACACCATATATTTT. Complete variable domain (other parts from reference TRBV30 and TRBJ1-3): SQTIHQWPATLVQPVGSPLSLECTVEGTSNPNLYWYRQAAGRGLQLLFYSVGIGQISSEVPQNLSASRPQDRQFILSSKKLLLSDSGFYLCAWSVGSSGNTIYFGEGSWLTVV.

This clonotype was found many times. V usage is TRBV29-1 and J usage is TRBJ2-1; weak D call: TRBD2 (5 bases). The CDR3 is 14 residues long. CDR1 SQVTM and CDR2 ANQGSEA come from the germline V gene. The V and J ends lost 8 bases and 4 bases respectively, with 18 bases between them. The CDR3 region is CSPSLLVGYNEQFF. CDR3 nucleotide sequence: TGCAGCCCAAGCCTACTAGTGGGGTACAATGAGCAGTTCTTC.

This clonotype has only a few counts. This chain joins TRBV6-1 and TRBJ2-7; 7 nucleotides match TRBD1. V was pared by 2 bases and J by 3 bases, with 7 bases of the junction left unmatched. Per the germline V gene, CDR1 is MNHNS and CDR2 is SASEGT. The CDR3 has 15 amino acids. CDR3 coding DNA: TGTGCCAGCAGTGAAAATACGGGACAGCTCTACGAGCAGTACTTC. Residues: CASSENTGQLYEQYF.